This T cell receptor beta chain appears in the sequencing data of a study of T cell responses to AZD1222 COVID-19 vaccine. Findings and caveats of the study: Spike-spanning, vaccine-associated CD4 TCRs were dominant at 160-218 and 743-854. Two AZD1222 doses significantly raised spike-specific TCR breadth and depth over controls. Reports indicate that nearly half of spike-specific TCRs are directed at unmutated variant regions. Only six or seven AZD1222 recipients tested seropositive at baseline.

In the case of this clone: Its antigen is not identified.

The germline CDR1 and CDR2 sequences are MNHNS and SASEGT. V gave up 1 base and J gave up 0 bases, with 8 bases separating them. The CDR3 runs 15 residues. Using immunoSEQ multiplex PCR, the repertoire was profiled, and TCRdb retains in-frame clones only, with some absent. The profile shows around 54,000 clones, 75% to 90% of them singletons. The specimen comprised peripheral blood, sampled 28 days after the second AZD1222 dose. The clonotype was recovered from an adult who received the AZD1222 COVID-19 vaccine. The chain carries TRBV6-1 and TRBJ2-3; D gene ambiguous. The chain's CDR3 is CASSEEWWSTDTQYF. CDR3 sequence (DNA): TGTGCCAGCAGTGAAGAATGGTGGAGCACAGATACGCAGTATTTT.